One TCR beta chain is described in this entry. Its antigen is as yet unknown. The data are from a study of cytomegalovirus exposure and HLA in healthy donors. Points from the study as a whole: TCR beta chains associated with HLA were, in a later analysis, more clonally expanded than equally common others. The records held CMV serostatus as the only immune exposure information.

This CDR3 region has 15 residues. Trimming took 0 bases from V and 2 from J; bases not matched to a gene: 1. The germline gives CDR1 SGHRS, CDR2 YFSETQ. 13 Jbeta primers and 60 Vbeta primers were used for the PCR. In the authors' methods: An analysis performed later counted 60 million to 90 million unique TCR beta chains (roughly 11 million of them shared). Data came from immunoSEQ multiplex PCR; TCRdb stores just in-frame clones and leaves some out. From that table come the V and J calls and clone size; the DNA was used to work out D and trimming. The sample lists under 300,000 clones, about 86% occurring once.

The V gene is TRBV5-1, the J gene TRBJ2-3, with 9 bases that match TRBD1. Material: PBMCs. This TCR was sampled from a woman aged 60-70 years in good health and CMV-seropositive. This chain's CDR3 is CASSLGDRVTDTQYF. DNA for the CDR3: TGCGCCAGCAGCTTGGGGGACAGGGTCACAGATACGCAGTATTTT.